This entry is about one T cell receptor (beta chain). Germline V gene lookup returns CDR1 LNHDA and CDR2 SQIVND (reference sequence). The CDR3 spans 14 residues. V lost 10 bases and J 0 bases, leaving 13 bases between the germline ends. Source study methods: Reference gene primer amplification in the assay estimated nucleated cell counts. Using immunoSEQ multiplex PCR, the repertoire was profiled, and TCRdb retains in-frame clones only, with some absent. That table furnishes V, J and clone size, whereas the DNA furnished D and trimming. The sample lists some 83,000 clones, about nine tenths occurring once. The data derive from a study of blood T cell repertoires in COVID-19. Background on the study: From the United States, Italy and Spain came samples of acute and convalescent COVID-19. T cells, B-cell-depleted T cells, or PBMCs provided the cDNA or gDNA that served as material.

Sequencing used peripheral blood. The clonotype originates from a middle-aged man with acute or convalescent COVID-19. The chain joins TRBV19 to TRBJ1-5, with D possibly being TRBD1 (5 bases). DNA for the CDR3: TGTGCCACATCGGGGGGGGATAGCAATCAGCCCCAGCATTTT. This encodes CATSGGDSNQPQHF.